The clone carrying this T cell receptor (beta chain) was seen many times. As yet, its antigen is unknown. TCRdb re-called the PCR reads with MiXCR, one entry per CDR3 protein. The top ten clones hold 0.85% of a sample with about 640,000 distinct CDR3 sequences, 20% of them seen once. This entry belongs to a study of molecular identifiers for immune sequencing clone quantification. Points from the study as a whole: Clones carrying above 20 RNA copies accounted for over 99% of effector molecules, under 1% in naive cells.

CDR1 is SGDLS, CDR2 YYNGEE, per germline. V dropped 3 bases and J dropped 9; count of bases not matched to a gene: 10. The CDR3 is made up of 14 amino acids. The chain employs TRBV9 and TRBJ2-5; TRBD2 aligns across 8 bases. The sequence was collected from a human donor in good health. Some libraries in this study had Jurkat cell RNA spiked in. Sequencing was carried out using naive CD8+ T cells from blood, with Jurkat cell RNA spiked in. Regarding subset: FACS-sorted CD8+CD4-CCR7+CD45RA+ naive T cells. The chain's CDR3 is CASSATGTRGSQYF. In DNA, the CDR3 is TGTGCCAGCAGCGCTACCGGGACTAGAGGGTCCCAGTACTTC.